Listed below are T cell receptor beta chains from one sample, sequenced in a study of spatial heterogeneity in lung cancer. TCRdb re-called the 5' RACE reads with MiXCR, one entry per CDR3 protein. Seen here are about 18,000 distinct CDR3 sequences, under 20% observed once, and the top ten hold about 14%. The input for sequencing was PBMCs, taken at surgery. The receptors were sampled from a male donor with early-stage non-small cell lung cancer. Each CDR3 is given with its conserved first and last residue. Fields, in order: CDR3 length, clone size, J gene, V gene, D gene, CDR3 DNA, CDR3 protein. A D gene is named only where the DNA matches it firmly. Some rows mark clone size as missing; the rest say once, few, many or name a class of expanded clone.

CDR3 length: 12
clone size: many
J gene: TRBJ2-7
V gene: TRBV6-1
D gene: .
CDR3 DNA: TGTGCCACCTTTTCTTTTTCCTACGAGCAGTACTTC
CDR3 protein: CATFSFSYEQYF

CDR3 length: 14
clone size: .
J gene: TRBJ2-7
V gene: TRBV5-1
D gene: .
CDR3 DNA: TGCGCCAGCAGCTTGGATCTAGCCTCCTACGAGCAGTACTTC
CDR3 protein: CASSLDLASYEQYF

CDR3 length: 13
clone size: medium-sized
J gene: TRBJ2-1
V gene: TRBV18
D gene: .
CDR3 DNA: TGTGCCAGCTCCCAAACAGGGTACAATGAGCAGTTCTTC
CDR3 protein: CASSQTGYNEQFF

CDR3 length: 13
clone size: many
J gene: TRBJ1-1
V gene: TRBV20-1
D gene: .
CDR3 DNA: TGCAGTGCTGCCCGAAGGGCGGACACTGAAGCTTTCTTT
CDR3 protein: CSAARRADTEAFF

CDR3 length: 16
clone size: few
J gene: TRBJ2-3
V gene: TRBV6-5
D gene: .
CDR3 DNA: TGTGCCAGCAGTTCCCGGGGCGGGGTAAGCACAGATACGCAGTATTTT
CDR3 protein: CASSSRGGVSTDTQYF

CDR3 length: 14
clone size: .
J gene: TRBJ2-3
V gene: TRBV7-3
D gene: .
CDR3 DNA: TGTGCCAGCAGCCTTAGGGGCGTGGCAGATACGCAGTATTTT
CDR3 protein: CASSLRGVADTQYF

CDR3 length: 12
clone size: few
J gene: TRBJ1-5
V gene: TRBV3-1
D gene: .
CDR3 DNA: TGTGCCAGCGGTTTGCTCAATCAGCCCCAGCATTTT
CDR3 protein: CASGLLNQPQHF

CDR3 length: 12
clone size: medium-sized
J gene: TRBJ1-2
V gene: TRBV7-9
D gene: .
CDR3 DNA: TGTGCCAGCAGCGAAGGGAAGGAAGGCTACACCTTC
CDR3 protein: CASSEGKEGYTF

CDR3 length: 15
clone size: many
J gene: TRBJ2-1
V gene: TRBV7-3
D gene: .
CDR3 DNA: TGTGCCAGCAGCTTAGCCCACCTCGCCCCTAATGAGCAGTTCTTC
CDR3 protein: CASSLAHLAPNEQFF

CDR3 length: 14
clone size: many
J gene: TRBJ2-3
V gene: TRBV9
D gene: .
CDR3 DNA: TGTGCCAGCAGCGTACTCCCGGAGGCAGATACGCAGTATTTT
CDR3 protein: CASSVLPEADTQYF

CDR3 length: 14
clone size: .
J gene: TRBJ2-7
V gene: TRBV19
D gene: .
CDR3 DNA: TGTGCCAGTAGTAGGAAAACACCCTCCTACGAGCAGTACTTC
CDR3 protein: CASSRKTPSYEQYF

CDR3 length: 14
clone size: many
J gene: TRBJ1-1
V gene: TRBV20-1
D gene: .
CDR3 DNA: TGCAGTGCTAGGGGAGTCTCAGGGGACACTGAAGCTTTCTTT
CDR3 protein: CSARGVSGDTEAFF

CDR3 length: 16
clone size: .
J gene: TRBJ2-2
V gene: TRBV5-1
D gene: TRBD2
CDR3 DNA: TGCGCCAGCAGCTTGGAGGAGCGGGGTAACACCGGGGAGCTGTTTTTT
CDR3 protein: CASSLEERGNTGELFF

CDR3 length: 12
clone size: few
J gene: TRBJ2-2
V gene: TRBV29-1
D gene: .
CDR3 DNA: TGCAGCGTTACAGGGATCACCGGGGAGCTGTTTTTT
CDR3 protein: CSVTGITGELFF

CDR3 length: 16
clone size: .
J gene: TRBJ2-5
V gene: TRBV3-1
D gene: .
CDR3 DNA: TGTGCCAGCAGCCAATTCAACGGGGGGCCCGAGGCGGCCCAGTACTTC
CDR3 protein: CASSQFNGGPEAAQYF

CDR3 length: 12
clone size: many
J gene: TRBJ2-1
V gene: TRBV11-2
D gene: .
CDR3 DNA: TGTGCCAGCAGCGCCTCAGGGTCTGAGCAGTTCTTC
CDR3 protein: CASSASGSEQFF

CDR3 length: 15
clone size: .
J gene: TRBJ1-5
V gene: TRBV6-5
D gene: .
CDR3 DNA: TGTGCCAGCAGTTACCTAGCGGGGAGCAATCAGCCCCAGCATTTT
CDR3 protein: CASSYLAGSNQPQHF

CDR3 length: 11
clone size: many
J gene: TRBJ1-4
V gene: TRBV18
D gene: .
CDR3 DNA: TGTGCCAGCTCACCGGGGGCCGGCCTGTTTTTT
CDR3 protein: CASSPGAGLFF

CDR3 length: 17
clone size: many
J gene: TRBJ2-7
V gene: TRBV20-1
D gene: TRBD2
CDR3 DNA: TGCAGTGCTATGGGACTAGCGGGGGCCGACTTCTCCTACGAGCAGTACTTC
CDR3 protein: CSAMGLAGADFSYEQYF

CDR3 length: 16
clone size: many
J gene: TRBJ2-7
V gene: TRBV4-1
D gene: TRBD2
CDR3 DNA: TGCGCCAGCAGCCAAGATAGGGCTAGCGGGTCATACGAGCAGTACTTC
CDR3 protein: CASSQDRASGSYEQYF

CDR3 length: 17
clone size: .
J gene: TRBJ1-1
V gene: TRBV6-5
D gene: .
CDR3 DNA: TGTGCCAGCAGTTACTCGATTACCGGGGCCATGAACACTGAAGCTTTCTTT
CDR3 protein: CASSYSITGAMNTEAFF

CDR3 length: 13
clone size: .
J gene: TRBJ1-4
V gene: TRBV2
D gene: .
CDR3 DNA: TGTGCCAGCATTGGGGAGGGTTGGGAAAAACTGTTTTTT
CDR3 protein: CASIGEGWEKLFF

CDR3 length: 14
clone size: .
J gene: TRBJ1-1
V gene: TRBV7-9
D gene: .
CDR3 DNA: TGTGCCAGCAGCGGAGGAGGGAGAAAGGCTGAAGCTTTCTTT
CDR3 protein: CASSGGGRKAEAFF

CDR3 length: 16
clone size: .
J gene: TRBJ2-3
V gene: TRBV7-9
D gene: .
CDR3 DNA: TGTGCCAGCAGCTTATTAGAGAGGTACCGCACAGATACGCAGTATTTT
CDR3 protein: CASSLLERYRTDTQYF

CDR3 length: 15
clone size: .
J gene: TRBJ2-4
V gene: TRBV5-1
D gene: TRBD1
CDR3 DNA: TGCGCCAGTTGGGACAGGGTAAAAACCAAAAACATTCAGTACTTC
CDR3 protein: CASWDRVKTKNIQYF

CDR3 length: 14
clone size: .
J gene: TRBJ1-2
V gene: TRBV7-3
D gene: .
CDR3 DNA: TGTGCCAGCAGCTTAAATAGCCAGGGTGCGAGCTACACCTTC
CDR3 protein: CASSLNSQGASYTF

CDR3 length: 15
clone size: few
J gene: TRBJ1-2
V gene: TRBV29-1
D gene: .
CDR3 DNA: TGCAGCGTTGATGGGGCAGGGTCAAAGGGGTATGGCTACACCTTC
CDR3 protein: CSVDGAGSKGYGYTF

CDR3 length: 15
clone size: .
J gene: TRBJ2-1
V gene: TRBV7-8
D gene: .
CDR3 DNA: TGTGCCAGCAGCTTAGTTGAGCTAGGGAACAATGAGCAGTTCTTC
CDR3 protein: CASSLVELGNNEQFF

CDR3 length: 14
clone size: .
J gene: TRBJ1-5
V gene: TRBV30
D gene: .
CDR3 DNA: TGTGCCTGGAGTGGGGGTTATAGCAATCAGCCCCAGCATTTT
CDR3 protein: CAWSGGYSNQPQHF

CDR3 length: 14
clone size: few
J gene: TRBJ2-7
V gene: TRBV7-9
D gene: TRBD1
CDR3 DNA: TGTGTCAGCAGCCCCTTGACAGGGGACTACGAGCAGTACTTC
CDR3 protein: CVSSPLTGDYEQYF

CDR3 length: 18
clone size: .
J gene: TRBJ1-3
V gene: TRBV12-3/TRBV12-4
D gene: .
CDR3 DNA: TGTGCCAGCAGCTTTTTAGGTACGCAGGGAAACTCTGGAAACACCATATATTTT
CDR3 protein: CASSFLGTQGNSGNTIYF

CDR3 length: 14
clone size: many
J gene: TRBJ2-5
V gene: TRBV18
D gene: .
CDR3 DNA: TGTGCCAGCTCACCACCGAGGCCAACGGAGACCCAGTACTTC
CDR3 protein: CASSPPRPTETQYF

CDR3 length: 15
clone size: .
J gene: TRBJ2-3
V gene: TRBV29-1
D gene: TRBD2
CDR3 DNA: TGCGGCGTTGGCGGCGGGGGGGCCGAGGGAGATACGCAGTATTTT
CDR3 protein: CGVGGGGAEGDTQYF

CDR3 length: 15
clone size: many
J gene: TRBJ1-1
V gene: TRBV6-5
D gene: .
CDR3 DNA: TGTGCCAGCAGTTACTCGATTAGCCTCGGGACAGAAGCTTTCTTT
CDR3 protein: CASSYSISLGTEAFF

CDR3 length: 17
clone size: few
J gene: TRBJ1-5
V gene: TRBV11-2
D gene: .
CDR3 DNA: TGTGCCAGCAGCTTAGGATTAGGATCTCATGGGAATCAGCCCCAGCATTTT
CDR3 protein: CASSLGLGSHGNQPQHF

CDR3 length: 15
clone size: once
J gene: TRBJ2-1
V gene: TRBV9
D gene: .
CDR3 DNA: TGTGCCAGCAGCGTAGGGGTGGAGGGAGGAAATGAGCAGTCCTTC
CDR3 protein: CASSVGVEGGNEQSF

CDR3 length: 14
clone size: many
J gene: TRBJ2-5
V gene: TRBV7-9
D gene: .
CDR3 DNA: TGTGCCAGCAGCTTTTCCGGCATCACTGAGACCCAGTACTTC
CDR3 protein: CASSFSGITETQYF

CDR3 length: 17
clone size: many
J gene: TRBJ2-3
V gene: TRBV12-3/TRBV12-4
D gene: TRBD1
CDR3 DNA: TGTGCCAGCAGTGACGGGTGGGACAGGGTCGACGCAGATACGCAGTATTTT
CDR3 protein: CASSDGWDRVDADTQYF

CDR3 length: 15
clone size: many
J gene: TRBJ2-4
V gene: TRBV19
D gene: TRBD2
CDR3 DNA: TGTGCCAGTAGTATCTTGGGGGGGGAAGTAAACATTCAGTACTTC
CDR3 protein: CASSILGGEVNIQYF

CDR3 length: 13
clone size: .
J gene: TRBJ1-2
V gene: TRBV2
D gene: .
CDR3 DNA: TGTGCCAGCAGTGTAGAGAGTAACAATGGCTACACCTTC
CDR3 protein: CASSVESNNGYTF

CDR3 length: 15
clone size: .
J gene: TRBJ2-1
V gene: TRBV5-5
D gene: .
CDR3 DNA: TGTGCCAGCAGCTTTCAGGGGAGCTCCTACAATGAGCAGTTCTTC
CDR3 protein: CASSFQGSSYNEQFF

CDR3 length: 15
clone size: .
J gene: TRBJ2-5
V gene: TRBV9
D gene: TRBD2
CDR3 DNA: TGTGCCAGCAGCCTGACTAGCGGAATTCAAGAGACCCAGTACTTC
CDR3 protein: CASSLTSGIQETQYF

CDR3 length: 13
clone size: .
J gene: TRBJ1-2
V gene: TRBV6-1
D gene: .
CDR3 DNA: TGTGCCAGCCTCTTGGACAATAACTATGGCTACACCTTC
CDR3 protein: CASLLDNNYGYTF

CDR3 length: 13
clone size: .
J gene: TRBJ1-2
V gene: TRBV6-2/TRBV6-3
D gene: .
CDR3 DNA: TGTGCCAGCAGTCACGAGGAGAGCTATGGCTACACCTTC
CDR3 protein: CASSHEESYGYTF

CDR3 length: 12
clone size: many
J gene: TRBJ1-1
V gene: TRBV7-9
D gene: .
CDR3 DNA: TGTGCCAGCAGCCCCCCATTGACTGAAGCTTTCTTT
CDR3 protein: CASSPPLTEAFF

CDR3 length: 16
clone size: few
J gene: TRBJ2-7
V gene: TRBV19
D gene: .
CDR3 DNA: TGTGCCAGTAGTATAGCTGGCTTTAATCCGTCCTACGAGCAGTACTTC
CDR3 protein: CASSIAGFNPSYEQYF

CDR3 length: 14
clone size: .
J gene: TRBJ2-3
V gene: TRBV7-3
D gene: TRBD2
CDR3 DNA: TGTGCCAGCAGCCCTGGACTAGCGCCAGATACGCAGTATTTT
CDR3 protein: CASSPGLAPDTQYF

CDR3 length: 13
clone size: few
J gene: TRBJ2-2
V gene: TRBV20-1
D gene: .
CDR3 DNA: TGCAGTGCCGCCCAGCAGGGTTCCGGGGAGCTGTTTTTT
CDR3 protein: CSAAQQGSGELFF

CDR3 length: 13
clone size: .
J gene: TRBJ2-3
V gene: TRBV20-1
D gene: .
CDR3 DNA: TGCAGTGCTAGAGTGGAGGGCACAGATACGCAGTATTTT
CDR3 protein: CSARVEGTDTQYF

CDR3 length: 13
clone size: few
J gene: TRBJ1-1
V gene: TRBV18
D gene: .
CDR3 DNA: TGTGCCAGCTCACCGACTCGAGGGGGGGAAGCTTTCTTT
CDR3 protein: CASSPTRGGEAFF

CDR3 length: 14
clone size: few
J gene: TRBJ1-1
V gene: TRBV20-1
D gene: .
CDR3 DNA: TGCAGTGCTAGTGGCAGGGGCTGGGACACTGAAGCTTTCTTT
CDR3 protein: CSASGRGWDTEAFF

CDR3 length: 14
clone size: .
J gene: TRBJ2-3
V gene: TRBV7-9
D gene: .
CDR3 DNA: TGTGCCAGCGCCTTAGGGGGGCCCACAGATACGCAGTATTTT
CDR3 protein: CASALGGPTDTQYF

CDR3 length: 11
clone size: .
J gene: TRBJ2-7
V gene: TRBV18
D gene: .
CDR3 DNA: TGTGCCAGCTCACCCGGGTACGAGCAGTACTTC
CDR3 protein: CASSPGYEQYF

CDR3 length: 15
clone size: many
J gene: TRBJ2-7
V gene: TRBV15
D gene: TRBD1
CDR3 DNA: TGTGCCACCAGCAACCCGGACAGGGGCTCCTACGAGCAGTACTTC
CDR3 protein: CATSNPDRGSYEQYF

CDR3 length: 17
clone size: many
J gene: TRBJ2-3
V gene: TRBV14
D gene: .
CDR3 DNA: TGTGCCAGCAGCCAAGTACTTGTTGGCGTTTTCGCAGATACGCAGTATTTT
CDR3 protein: CASSQVLVGVFADTQYF

CDR3 length: 14
clone size: few
J gene: TRBJ2-1
V gene: TRBV7-7
D gene: .
CDR3 DNA: TGTGCTAGCAGCTTCATCGGGGCCGACAATGAGCAGTTCTTC
CDR3 protein: CASSFIGADNEQFF